The rows below give T cell receptor beta chains drawn from one sample of a study of spatial heterogeneity in lung cancer. A single record per CDR3 protein comes from TCRdb applying MiXCR to the 5' RACE reads. The profile shows about 85,000 distinct CDR3 sequences, approximately 20% of them singletons. Source: PBMCs, taken at surgery. The receptor set was obtained from a male donor with early-stage non-small cell lung cancer. CDR3s include the opening cysteine and the closing phenylalanine or tryptophan. D genes are given only for firm matches. Size tells how often a clone was seen (once, few, many) or the class of an expanded clone, and some rows leave it out.

j_call | cdr3_length | clone_size | v_call | d_call | cdr3_nt | cdr3_aa
TRBJ1-4 | 15 | few | TRBV7-2 | - | TGTGCCAGCAGCCTTCAACAGGGACCTAATGAAAAACTGTTTTTT | CASSLQQGPNEKLFF
TRBJ1-3 | 13 | many | TRBV3-1 | - | TGTGCCAGCAGCCAGGGCGCCGGAAACACCATATATTTT | CASSQGAGNTIYF
TRBJ2-1 | 13 | many | TRBV7-3 | - | TGTGCCAGCAGCTCCCCGGGACTCCAGGAGCAGTTCTTC | CASSSPGLQEQFF
TRBJ2-7 | 12 | few | TRBV28 | - | TGTGCCAGCAGTTCGGAGGGTTTGGAGCAGTACTTC | CASSSEGLEQYF
TRBJ2-5 | 17 | - | TRBV11-3 | - | TGTGCCAGCAGCCCGATCGGAATACAGGGAAAGGGAGAGACCCAGTACTTC | CASSPIGIQGKGETQYF
TRBJ2-5 | 15 | - | TRBV7-6 | - | TGTGCCAGCAGCCCGGAACAGGGCTACAGTGAGACCCAGTACTTC | CASSPEQGYSETQYF
TRBJ2-7 | 13 | - | TRBV29-1 | - | TGCAGCGTTGAGGTGGACAGATCCTACGAGCAGTACTTC | CSVEVDRSYEQYF
TRBJ2-5 | 12 | - | TRBV3-1 | - | TGTGCCAGCAGCCAGGTAGTAGAGACCCAGTACTTC | CASSQVVETQYF
TRBJ2-7 | 15 | - | TRBV7-2 | TRBD2 | TGTGCCAGCAGCTTAGCTCCGGGAGGGACCTACGAGCAGTACTTC | CASSLAPGGTYEQYF
TRBJ2-1 | 16 | few | TRBV11-3 | - | TGTGCCAGCAGCTTAGAGCGAGGGGTCTCCTACAATGAGCAGTTCTTC | CASSLERGVSYNEQFF
TRBJ2-2 | 15 | many | TRBV9 | TRBD1 | TGTGCCAGCAGCGTAGGACAGGACAGGGAAGGGGAGCTGTTTTTT | CASSVGQDREGELFF
TRBJ2-3 | 17 | many | TRBV10-3 | TRBD2 | TGTGCCATCAGTGACCTAGGCCTAGCGGGGGGGCGTTTTACGCAGTATTTT | CAISDLGLAGGRFTQYF
TRBJ2-7 | 13 | - | TRBV18 | TRBD2 | TGTGCCAGCTCAATAGCGGGGGCCTACGAGCAGTACTTC | CASSIAGAYEQYF
TRBJ2-2 | 14 | - | TRBV6-6 | - | TGTGCCATCATTAGACACGCGAACACCGGGGAGCTGTTTTTT | CAIIRHANTGELFF
TRBJ1-4 | 17 | few | TRBV7-2 | TRBD1 | TGTGCCAGCAGCTTTCAATCTCGGACAGGCCCTAATGAAAAACTGTTTTTT | CASSFQSRTGPNEKLFF
TRBJ2-4 | 15 | - | TRBV11-2 | TRBD1 | TGTGCCAGCAGCCCCAGACAGGGGGCGGAAAACATTCAGTACTTC | CASSPRQGAENIQYF
TRBJ1-5 | 17 | few | TRBV6-2/TRBV6-3 | - | TGTGCCAGCAGTAAAGGACATTCCCCAGGGAGCAATCAGCCCCAGCATTTT | CASSKGHSPGSNQPQHF
TRBJ2-1 | 13 | - | TRBV6-6 | TRBD2 | TGTGCCGTGGGCGGGAGGGCCCGGGATGAGCAGTTCTTC | CAVGGRARDEQFF
TRBJ1-6 | 16 | - | TRBV12-3/TRBV12-4 | TRBD1 | TGTGCCAGCAGTCCCGGGACAGGGGGCTGGAATTCACCCCTCCACTTT | CASSPGTGGWNSPLHF
TRBJ2-3 | 14 | - | TRBV18 | - | TGTGCCAGCTCCCCGGGTAGCGGCACAGATACGCAGTATTTT | CASSPGSGTDTQYF
TRBJ2-7 | 15 | - | TRBV20-1 | - | TGCAGTGCTAGCATAGATGGGACTTTCGACTACGAGCAGTACTTC | CSASIDGTFDYEQYF
TRBJ2-5 | 12 | - | TRBV29-1 | - | TGCAGCGTTGTCTCCGAGGAGGAGACCCAGTACTTC | CSVVSEEETQYF
TRBJ2-7 | 14 | many | TRBV5-1 | TRBD1 | TGCGCCAGCAGTTCCGGGACAGGGGCCTACGAGCAGTACTTC | CASSSGTGAYEQYF
TRBJ2-1 | 18 | - | TRBV20-1 | TRBD2 | TGCAGTGCTCCGGGCAGCGGGAGTAAGAAGGGCACCTACAATGAGCAGTTCTTC | CSAPGSGSKKGTYNEQFF
TRBJ2-1 | 15 | few | TRBV4-1 | TRBD2 | TGCGCCAGCAGCTCTCTGGCGGGGGGGGATAATGAGCAGTTCTTC | CASSSLAGGDNEQFF
TRBJ2-3 | 18 | few | TRBV4-3 | TRBD2 | TGCGCCAGCAGCCGGACTAGCGGGGGGTTTAGTGGCACAGATACGCAGTATTTT | CASSRTSGGFSGTDTQYF